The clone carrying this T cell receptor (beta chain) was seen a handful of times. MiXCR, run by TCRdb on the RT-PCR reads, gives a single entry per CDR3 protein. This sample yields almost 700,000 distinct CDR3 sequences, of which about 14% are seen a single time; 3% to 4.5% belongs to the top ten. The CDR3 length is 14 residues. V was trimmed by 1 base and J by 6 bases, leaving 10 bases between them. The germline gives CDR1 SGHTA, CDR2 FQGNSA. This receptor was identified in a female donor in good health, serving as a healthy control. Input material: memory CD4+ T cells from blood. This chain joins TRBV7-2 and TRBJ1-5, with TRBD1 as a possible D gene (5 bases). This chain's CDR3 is CASSLEGTAQPQHF. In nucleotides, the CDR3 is TGTGCCAGCAGCTTAGAGGGGACCGCTCAGCCCCAGCATTTT. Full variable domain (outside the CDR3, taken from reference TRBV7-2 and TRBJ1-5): GAGVSQSPSNKVTEKGKDVELRCDPISGHTALYWYRQSLGQGLEFLIYFQGNSAPDKSGLPSDRFSAERTGGSVSTLTIQRTQQEDSAVYLCASSLEGTAQPQHFGDGTRLSIL.